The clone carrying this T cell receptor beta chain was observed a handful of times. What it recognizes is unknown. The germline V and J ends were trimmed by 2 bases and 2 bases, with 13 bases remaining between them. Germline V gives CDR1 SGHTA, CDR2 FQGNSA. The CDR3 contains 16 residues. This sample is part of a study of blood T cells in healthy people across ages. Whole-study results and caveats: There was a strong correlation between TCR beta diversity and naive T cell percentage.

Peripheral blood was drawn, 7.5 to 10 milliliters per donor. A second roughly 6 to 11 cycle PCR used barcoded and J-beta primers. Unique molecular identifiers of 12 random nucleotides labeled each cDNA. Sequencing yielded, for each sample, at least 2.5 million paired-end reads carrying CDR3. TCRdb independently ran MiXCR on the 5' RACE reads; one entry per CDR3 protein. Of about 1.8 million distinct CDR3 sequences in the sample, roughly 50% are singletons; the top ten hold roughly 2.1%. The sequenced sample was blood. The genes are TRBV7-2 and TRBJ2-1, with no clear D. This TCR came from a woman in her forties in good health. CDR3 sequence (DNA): TGTGCCAGCAGCTTACAATTCGGAAAGCCCTACAATGAGCAGTTCTTC. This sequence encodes CASSLQFGKPYNEQFF. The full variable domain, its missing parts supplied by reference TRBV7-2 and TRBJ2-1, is GAGVSQSPSNKVTEKGKDVELRCDPISGHTALYWYRQSLGQGLEFLIYFQGNSAPDKSGLPSDRFSAERTGGSVSTLTIQRTQQEDSAVYLCASSLQFGKPYNEQFFGPGTRLTVL.